This T cell receptor (beta chain) was retrieved from a study of T cell responses to AZD1222 COVID-19 vaccine. Produced via immunoSEQ multiplex PCR; TCRdb's table is partial and in-frame only. The top ten clones hold around 7.8% of a sample with 68,000 or so clones, 88% of them seen once. The V gene's germline CDR1 is KGHSH and CDR2 LQKENI. V dropped 4 bases and J dropped 3 bases, with 15 bases sitting between them. CDR3 size: 15 residues. This clone came up a few times. The clonotype comes from an adult in good health. This sample comprised peripheral blood, obtained on day 0 of AZD1222 vaccination. The V gene is TRBV18, the J gene TRBJ1-1, with D uncertain. CDR3 nucleotide sequence: TGTGCCAGCTCACATATCTCTCCAGCGGACACTGAAGCTTTCTTT. Amino acid sequence: CASSHISPADTEAFF. The full variable domain, completed using reference TRBV18 and TRBJ1-1, is NAGVMQNPRHLVRRRGQEARLRCSPMKGHSHVYWYRQLPEEGLKFMVYLQKENIIDESGMPKERFSAEFPKEGPSILRIQQVVRGDSAAYFCASSHISPADTEAFFGQGTRLTVV.